The 17 T cell receptor beta chains in this list originate from one sample, sequenced in a study of monozygotic twins with inflammatory bowel disease. TCRdb reprocessed the 5' RACE reads and stores each CDR3 protein as one record, lacking DNA. The sample table includes around 380,000 distinct CDR3 sequences. Sequencing input: blood. The receptors shown here come from a human donor with ulcerative colitis or Crohn's disease, or a healthy co-twin of an affected twin (not recorded which).

J is TRBJ2-3 and V is TRBV7-2; TCRdb lists TRBD1, though no DNA is available to test this call. This CDR3 contains 14 residues. Germline V lookup: CDR1 SGHTA, CDR2 FQGNSA. CDR3 in amino acids: CASSYKWGLDTQYF.

CDR3: CASSYPSGTQKNIQYF. The chain combines TRBV6-2 or TRBV6-3 with TRBJ2-4; without DNA, the TCRdb call of TRBD1 cannot be checked. This CDR3 region has 16 residues. Germline CDR1 reads MNHEY; CDR2 reads SVGEGT.

The CDR3 sequence: CASRPASPGNTIYF. The chain combines TRBV19 with TRBJ1-3. The V gene's germline CDR1 is LNHDA and CDR2 SQIVND (reference sequence). This CDR3 contains 14 residues.

The V gene is TRBV6-5, the J gene TRBJ2-7; without DNA, the TCRdb call of TRBD1 cannot be checked. The CDR3 covers 13 residues. Germline V gene data show CDR1 as MNHEY and CDR2 as SVGAGI. The CDR3 is CASSYSRGQEQYF.

The rearrangement joins TRBV10-3 to TRBJ2-1; with no DNA, the TCRdb D assignment of TRBD1 cannot be verified. Germline V lookup: CDR1 ENHRY, CDR2 SYGVKD. The CDR3 runs to 14 residues. The CDR3 sequence is CAISGTGGVNEQFF.

The V and J genes are TRBV5-5 and TRBJ2-2; TCRdb's assignment of TRBD1 cannot be checked, as there is no DNA. Germline loops: CDR1 SGHKS, CDR2 YYEKEE (reference sequence). The CDR3 length is 16 residues. The CDR3 is CASSLRQGLNTGELFF.

The rearrangement joins TRBV4-3 to TRBJ1-5. Germline lookup yields CDR1 LGHNA and CDR2 YSLEER. The CDR3 has 14 amino acids. The CDR3 region is CASSQDYRLQPQHF.

The chain is built from TRBV7-2 and TRBJ2-4; checking the TCRdb D call of TRBD2 is not possible without DNA. The CDR3 is 16 amino acids. Germline-derived CDR1 and CDR2 are SGHTA and FQGNSA. CDR3 in amino acids: CASEGGNFLAKNIQYF.

J is TRBJ2-5 and V is TRBV7-9; TCRdb proposes TRBD1, but this gene call is untestable without DNA. The CDR3 runs 16 residues. Germline values: CDR1 SEHNR, CDR2 FQNEAQ (reference sequence). The CDR3 sequence is CASRKPGQGALETQYF. Full variable domain (missing parts from reference TRBV7-9 and TRBJ2-5): DTGVSQNPRHKITKRGQNVTFRCDPISEHNRLYWYRQTLGQGPEFLTYFQNEAQLEKSRLLSDRFSAERPKGSFSTLEIQRTEQGDSAMYLCASRKPGQGALETQYFGPGTRLLVL.

The rearrangement links TRBV30 to TRBJ2-7; TCRdb calls TRBD1, which cannot be checked without DNA. Germline CDR1 GTSNPN, CDR2 SVGIG (reference sequence). The CDR3 runs to 15 residues. The CDR3 sequence is CAWSVNGTGPYEQYF.

The chain recombines TRBV12-3 or TRBV12-4 with TRBJ1-2; TCRdb's D call of TRBD1 is untestable without DNA. The CDR3 length is 15 residues. CDR3 amino acids: CASGDTGTGGYGYTF.

The rearrangement joins TRBV10-3 to TRBJ2-7. The CDR3 length is 11 residues. The germline CDR1 and CDR2 sequences are ENHRY and SYGVKD. CDR3 amino acids: CAISELGEQYF.

The genes are TRBV24-1 and TRBJ2-1; TCRdb picks TRBD1, but there is no DNA to check that call. CDR1 KGHDR and CDR2 SFDVKD come from the germline V gene. There are 14 residues in the CDR3. CDR3 sequence reads: CATSDMGQYNEQFF.

This chain connects TRBV10-3 to TRBJ1-4; absent DNA, TCRdb's TRBD1 call cannot be checked. The CDR3 sequence is 15 residues long. Germline values: CDR1 ENHRY, CDR2 SYGVKD. The CDR3 reads CAISEGGRTNEKLFF.

The chain recombines TRBV19 with TRBJ1-1; as DNA is missing, the TRBD1 call by TCRdb cannot be tested. The CDR3 is 12 residues long. Germline V gene data show CDR1 as LNHDA and CDR2 as SQIVND (reference sequence). CDR3 residues: CASYRGRGEAFF. Looking up the rest from reference TRBV19 and TRBJ1-1 gives the full variable domain: DGGITQSPKYLFRKEGQNVTLSCEQNLNHDAMYWYRQDPGQGLRLIYYSQIVNDFQKGDIAEGYSVSREKKESFPLTVTSAQKNPTAFYLCASYRGRGEAFFGQGTRLTVV.

The gene calls are TRBV6-5 and TRBJ2-1; TCRdb reports TRBD2, a call that lacks DNA to check it against. Germline-derived CDR1 and CDR2 are MNHEY and SVGAGI. CDR3 length: 14 amino acids. The CDR3 is CASSYRFSGSEQFF.

The J gene is TRBJ1-2, the V gene TRBV20-1; the TRBD1 assignment by TCRdb is unverifiable without DNA. Per the germline V gene, CDR1 is DFQATT and CDR2 is SNEGSKA (reference sequence). The CDR3 runs 12 residues. CDR3 amino acids: CSAPDRAFGYTF.